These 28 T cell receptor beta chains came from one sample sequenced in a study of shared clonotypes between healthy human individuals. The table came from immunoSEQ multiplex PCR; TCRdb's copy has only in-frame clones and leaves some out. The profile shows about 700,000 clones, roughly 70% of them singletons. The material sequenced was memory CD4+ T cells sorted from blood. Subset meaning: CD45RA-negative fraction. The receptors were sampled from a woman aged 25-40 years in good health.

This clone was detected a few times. CDR3 bases: TGTGCCAGCAGCTTAGGCTACAGGAGAATGAACACTGAAGCTTTCTTT. Protein: CASSLGYRRMNTEAFF. The chain is built from TRBV11-2 and TRBJ1-1; maybe TRBD1 (5 bases). Per germline, CDR1 SGHAT and CDR2 FQNNGV. The CDR3 is made up of 16 amino acids. V gave up 1 base and J gave up 0 bases, with 12 bases separating them.

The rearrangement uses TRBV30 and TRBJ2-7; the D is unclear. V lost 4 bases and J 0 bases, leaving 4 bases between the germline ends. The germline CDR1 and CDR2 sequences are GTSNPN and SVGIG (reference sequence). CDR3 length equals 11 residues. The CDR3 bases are TGTGCCTGGACTAGCTCCTACGAGCAGTACTTC. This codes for CAWTSSYEQYF.

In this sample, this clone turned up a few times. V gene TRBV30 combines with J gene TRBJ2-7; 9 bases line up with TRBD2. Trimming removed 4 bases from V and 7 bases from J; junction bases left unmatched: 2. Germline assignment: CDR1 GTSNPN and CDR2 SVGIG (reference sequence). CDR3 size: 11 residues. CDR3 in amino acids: CAWTSGKEQYF. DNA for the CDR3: TGTGCCTGGACTAGCGGGAAAGAGCAGTACTTC.

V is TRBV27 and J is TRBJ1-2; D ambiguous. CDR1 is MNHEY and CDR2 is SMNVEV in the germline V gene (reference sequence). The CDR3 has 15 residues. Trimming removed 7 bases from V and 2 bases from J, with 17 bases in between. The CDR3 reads CASKSFSESNYGYTF. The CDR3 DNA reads TGTGCCAGCAAGTCGTTCTCGGAGAGCAACTATGGCTACACCTTC.

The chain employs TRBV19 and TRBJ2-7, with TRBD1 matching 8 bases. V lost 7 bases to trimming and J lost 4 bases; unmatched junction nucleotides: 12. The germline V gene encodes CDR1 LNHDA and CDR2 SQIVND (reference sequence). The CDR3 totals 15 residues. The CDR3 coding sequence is TGTGCCAGTACTGGGGATCGGGACAGGTCTTACGAGCAGTACTTC. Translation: CASTGDRDRSYEQYF. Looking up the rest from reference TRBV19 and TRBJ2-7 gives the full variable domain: DGGITQSPKYLFRKEGQNVTLSCEQNLNHDAMYWYRQDPGQGLRLIYYSQIVNDFQKGDIAEGYSVSREKKESFPLTVTSAQKNPTAFYLCASTGDRDRSYEQYFGPGTRLTVT.

CDR3 in amino acids: CASSASQGWEQYF. The CDR3 region has the DNA TGTGCCAGCAGTGCTTCACAGGGTTGGGAGCAGTACTTC. The chain joins TRBV6-1 to TRBJ2-7; tentative D call: TRBD1 (6 bases). CDR3 length equals 13 residues. CDR1 and CDR2 from the germline V gene are MNHNS and SASEGT. Trimming took 4 bases from V and 7 from J, leaving 14 bases between them.

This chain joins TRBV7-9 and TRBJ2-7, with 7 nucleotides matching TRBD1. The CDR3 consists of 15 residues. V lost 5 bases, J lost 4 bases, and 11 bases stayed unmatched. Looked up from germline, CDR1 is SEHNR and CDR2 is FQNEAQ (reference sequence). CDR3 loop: CASSTSQGIGYEQYF. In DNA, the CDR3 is TGTGCCAGCAGCACCTCACAGGGGATAGGGTACGAGCAGTACTTC.

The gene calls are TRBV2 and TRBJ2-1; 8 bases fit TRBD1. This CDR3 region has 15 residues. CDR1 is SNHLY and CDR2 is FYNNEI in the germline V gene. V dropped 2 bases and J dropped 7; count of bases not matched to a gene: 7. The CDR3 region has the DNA TGTGCCAGCAGTGAATTATGGACAGGGTGGAATGAGCAGTTCTTC. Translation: CASSELWTGWNEQFF.

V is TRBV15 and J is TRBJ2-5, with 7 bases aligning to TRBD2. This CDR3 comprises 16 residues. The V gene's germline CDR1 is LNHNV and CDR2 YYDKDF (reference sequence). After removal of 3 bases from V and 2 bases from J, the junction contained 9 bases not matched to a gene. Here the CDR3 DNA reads TGTGCCACCAGCAGGGGGAGGGGCCTCGAACAAGAGACCCAGTACTTC. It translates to CATSRGRGLEQETQYF. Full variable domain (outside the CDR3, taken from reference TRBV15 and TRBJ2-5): DAMVIQNPRYQVTQFGKPVTLSCSQTLNHNVMYWYQQKSSQAPKLLFHYYDKDFNNEADTPDNFQSRRPNTSFCFLDIRSPGLGDTAMYLCATSRGRGLEQETQYFGPGTRLLVL.

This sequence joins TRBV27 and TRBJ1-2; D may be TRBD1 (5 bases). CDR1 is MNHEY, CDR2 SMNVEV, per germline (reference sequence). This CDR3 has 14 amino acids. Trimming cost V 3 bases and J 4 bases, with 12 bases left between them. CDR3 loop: CASSFRQSFYGYTF. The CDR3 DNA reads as TGTGCCAGCAGTTTTAGACAGAGTTTCTATGGCTACACCTTC.

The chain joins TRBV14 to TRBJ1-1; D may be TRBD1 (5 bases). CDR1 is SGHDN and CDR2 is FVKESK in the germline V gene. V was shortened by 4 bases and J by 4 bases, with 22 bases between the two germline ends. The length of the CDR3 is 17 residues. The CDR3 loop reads CASSRNPGTVTATEAFF. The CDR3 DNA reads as TGTGCCAGCAGCCGAAACCCTGGGACGGTAACCGCCACTGAAGCTTTCTTT. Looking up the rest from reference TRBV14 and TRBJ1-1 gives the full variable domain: EAGVTQFPSHSVIEKGQTVTLRCDPISGHDNLYWYRRVMGKEIKFLLHFVKESKQDESGMPNNRFLAERTGGTYSTLKVQPAELEDSGVYFCASSRNPGTVTATEAFFGQGTRLTVV.

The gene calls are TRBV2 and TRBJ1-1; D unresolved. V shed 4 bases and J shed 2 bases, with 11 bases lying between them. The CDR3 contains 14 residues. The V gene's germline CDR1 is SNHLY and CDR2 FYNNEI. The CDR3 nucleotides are TGTGCCAGCAGTGTTAAGGGAGACAACACTGAAGCTTTCTTT. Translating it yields CASSVKGDNTEAFF.

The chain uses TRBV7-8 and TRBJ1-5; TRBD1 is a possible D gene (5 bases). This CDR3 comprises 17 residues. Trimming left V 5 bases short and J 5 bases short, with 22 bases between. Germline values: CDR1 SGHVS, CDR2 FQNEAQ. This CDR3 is CASSHRRKGLRDQPQHF. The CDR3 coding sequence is TGTGCCAGCAGCCATAGAAGAAAGGGACTCAGAGATCAGCCCCAGCATTTT. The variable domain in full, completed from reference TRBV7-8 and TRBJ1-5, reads GAGVSQSPRYKVAKRGQDVALRCDPISGHVSLFWYQQALGQGPEFLTYFQNEAQLDKSGLPSDRFFAERPEGSVSTLKIQRTQQEDSAVYLCASSHRRKGLRDQPQHFGDGTRLSIL.

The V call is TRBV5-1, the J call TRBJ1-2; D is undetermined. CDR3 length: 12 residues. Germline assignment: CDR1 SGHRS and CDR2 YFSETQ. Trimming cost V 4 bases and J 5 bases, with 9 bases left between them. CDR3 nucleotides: TGCGCCAGCAGCCCTGATGTATATGGCTACACCTTC. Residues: CASSPDVYGYTF.

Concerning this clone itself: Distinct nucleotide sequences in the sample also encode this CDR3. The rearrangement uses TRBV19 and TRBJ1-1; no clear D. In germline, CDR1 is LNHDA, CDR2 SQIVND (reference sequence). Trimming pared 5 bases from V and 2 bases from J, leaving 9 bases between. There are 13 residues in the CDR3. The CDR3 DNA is TGTGCCAGTAGTGAGGGTCTAAACACTGAAGCTTTCTTT. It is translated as CASSEGLNTEAFF.

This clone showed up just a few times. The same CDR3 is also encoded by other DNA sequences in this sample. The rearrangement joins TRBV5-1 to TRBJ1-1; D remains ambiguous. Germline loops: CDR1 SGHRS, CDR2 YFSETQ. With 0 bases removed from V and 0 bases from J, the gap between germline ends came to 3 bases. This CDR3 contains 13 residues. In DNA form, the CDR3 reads TGCGCCAGCAGCTTGGGACTGAACACTGAAGCTTTCTTT. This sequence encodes CASSLGLNTEAFF. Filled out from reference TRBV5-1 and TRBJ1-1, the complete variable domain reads KAGVTQTPRYLIKTRGQQVTLSCSPISGHRSVSWYQQTPGQGLQFLFEYFSETQRNKGNFPGRFSGRQFSNSRSEMNVSTLELGDSALYLCASSLGLNTEAFFGQGTRLTVV.

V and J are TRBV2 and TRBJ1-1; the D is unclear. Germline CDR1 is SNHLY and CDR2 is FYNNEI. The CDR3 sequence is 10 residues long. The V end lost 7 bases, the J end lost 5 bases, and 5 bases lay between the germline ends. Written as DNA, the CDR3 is TGTGCCAGCATGACAACTGAAGCTTTCTTT. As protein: CASMTTEAFF.

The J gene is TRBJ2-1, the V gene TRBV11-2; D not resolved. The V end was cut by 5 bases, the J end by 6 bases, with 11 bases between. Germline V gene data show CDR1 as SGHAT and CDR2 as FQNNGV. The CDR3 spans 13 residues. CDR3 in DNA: TGTGCCAGCAGCCCCCCCCGGTTCAATGAGCAGTTCTTC. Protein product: CASSPPRFNEQFF. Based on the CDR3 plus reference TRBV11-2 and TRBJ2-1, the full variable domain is EAGVAQSPRYKIIEKRQSVAFWCNPISGHATLYWYQQILGQGPKLLIQFQNNGVVDDSQLPKDRFSAERLKGVDSTLKIQPAKLEDSAVYLCASSPPRFNEQFFGPGTRLTVL.

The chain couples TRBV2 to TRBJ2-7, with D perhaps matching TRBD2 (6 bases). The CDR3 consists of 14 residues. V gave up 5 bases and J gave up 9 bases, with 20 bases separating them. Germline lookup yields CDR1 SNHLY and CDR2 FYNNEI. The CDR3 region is CASSPPEGPPRQYF. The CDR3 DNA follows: TGTGCCAGCAGTCCCCCGGAGGGCCCCCCTCGGCAGTACTTC.

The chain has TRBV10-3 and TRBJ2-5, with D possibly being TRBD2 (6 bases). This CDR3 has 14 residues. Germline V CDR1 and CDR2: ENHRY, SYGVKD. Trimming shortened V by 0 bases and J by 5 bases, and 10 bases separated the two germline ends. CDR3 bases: TGTGCCATCAGTGAGTCAATGGAGGGGGAGACCCAGTACTTC. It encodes CAISESMEGETQYF.

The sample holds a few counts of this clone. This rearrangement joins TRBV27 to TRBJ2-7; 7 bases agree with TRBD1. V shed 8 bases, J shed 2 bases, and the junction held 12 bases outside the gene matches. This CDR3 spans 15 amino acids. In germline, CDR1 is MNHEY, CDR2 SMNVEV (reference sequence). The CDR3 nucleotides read TGTGCCAGCCGGGGTTTGGGACAGACTACCTACGAGCAGTACTTC. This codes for CASRGLGQTTYEQYF.

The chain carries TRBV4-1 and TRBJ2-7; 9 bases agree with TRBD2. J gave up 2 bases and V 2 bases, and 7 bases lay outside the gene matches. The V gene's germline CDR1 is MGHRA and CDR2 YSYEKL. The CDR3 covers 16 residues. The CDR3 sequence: CASSQPRAGGPYEQYF. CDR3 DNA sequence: TGCGCCAGCAGCCAACCTAGGGCGGGAGGGCCCTACGAGCAGTACTTC.

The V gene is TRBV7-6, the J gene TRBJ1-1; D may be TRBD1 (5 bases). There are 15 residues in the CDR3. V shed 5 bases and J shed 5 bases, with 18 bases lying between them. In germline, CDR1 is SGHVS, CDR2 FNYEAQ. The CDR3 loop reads CASSGGTNLRTEAFF. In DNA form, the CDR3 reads TGTGCCAGCAGCGGAGGGACGAACTTGAGGACTGAAGCTTTCTTT.

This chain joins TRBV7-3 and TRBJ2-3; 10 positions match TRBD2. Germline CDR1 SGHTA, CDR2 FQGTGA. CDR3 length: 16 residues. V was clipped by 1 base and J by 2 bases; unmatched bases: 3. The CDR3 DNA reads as TGTGCCAGCAGCTTAAAAAGCGGGAGGGCCACAGATACGCAGTATTTT. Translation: CASSLKSGRATDTQYF.

The CDR3 coding sequence is TGTGCCAGCAGCCCCTATAACAGGGGGATTTCGTGGGAGGGTGGCACAGATACGCAGTATTTT. Protein product: CASSPYNRGISWEGGTDTQYF. This sequence joins TRBV7-8 and TRBJ2-3; D is perhaps TRBD1 (8 bases). The V and J ends lost 5 bases and 1 base respectively, with 31 bases between them. There are 21 residues in the CDR3. The germline CDR1 and CDR2 sequences are SGHVS and FQNEAQ.

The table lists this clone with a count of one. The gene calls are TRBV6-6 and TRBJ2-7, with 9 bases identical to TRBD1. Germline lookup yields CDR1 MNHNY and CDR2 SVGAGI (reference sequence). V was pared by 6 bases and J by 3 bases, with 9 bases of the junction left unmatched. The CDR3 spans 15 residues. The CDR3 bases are TGTGCCAGCAGACCTGGACAGGGGAATAGCTACGAGCAGTACTTC. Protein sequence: CASRPGQGNSYEQYF.

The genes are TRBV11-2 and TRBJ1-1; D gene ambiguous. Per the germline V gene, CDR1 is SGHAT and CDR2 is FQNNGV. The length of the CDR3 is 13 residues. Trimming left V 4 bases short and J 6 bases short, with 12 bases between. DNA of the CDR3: TGTGCCAGCAGCTCTTTCCTGGAGCCTGAAGCTTTCTTT. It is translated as CASSSFLEPEAFF.

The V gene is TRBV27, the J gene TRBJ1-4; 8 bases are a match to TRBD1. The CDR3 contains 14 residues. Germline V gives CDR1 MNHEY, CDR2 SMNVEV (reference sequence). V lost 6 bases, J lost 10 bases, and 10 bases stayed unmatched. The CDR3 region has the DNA TGTGCCAGCAGCGTCGACAGGGGAGTGGGAAAACTGTTTTTT. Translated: CASSVDRGVGKLFF. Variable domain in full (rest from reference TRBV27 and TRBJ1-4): EAQVTQNPRYLITVTGKKLTVTCSQNMNHEYMSWYRQDPGLGLRQIYYSMNVEVTDKGDVPEGYKVSRKEKRNFPLILESPSPNQTSLYFCASSVDRGVGKLFFGSGTQLSVL.